This TCR beta chain was obtained from a study of blood T cell repertoires in COVID-19. Study as a whole: The United States, Italy and Spain supplied acute and convalescent COVID-19 samples.

The cohort comprised adults aged about 18 to 89 years residing in about two dozen US areas. Someone with COVID-19 had been met by exposed participants within 2 weeks before study entry. The CDR3 contains 15 residues. V dropped 5 bases and J dropped 1 base, with 12 bases sitting between them. Germline CDR1 LGHDT, CDR2 YNNKEL (reference sequence). The authors' processing: It was from reference gene primer amplification that nucleated cell counts were estimated. Data came from immunoSEQ multiplex PCR; TCRdb stores just in-frame clones and leaves some out. That table is the source of V, J and clone size, and D and trimming were worked out from the DNA. The sample carries approximately 220,000 clones, about four fifths recorded once.

Material: PBMCs or T cells enriched from blood (not recorded which). The sequence derives from a woman in her 40s who had been exposed to COVID-19. The V gene is TRBV3-1 (or the pseudogene TRBV3-2), the J gene TRBJ1-5, with D unresolved. The CDR3 DNA reads TGTGCCAGCAGCTCCACCCAGTCCAGCAATCAGCCCCAGCATTTT. It yields the protein CASSSTQSSNQPQHF.